A single TCR beta chain is shown here with its context. The sample comes from a study of blood T cell repertoires in COVID-19. Study summary: Acute-phase and convalescent COVID-19 samples originated in the United States, Italy and Spain.

Assignments of participants to cohorts depended upon their own reported clinical history. Assay: immunoSEQ multiplex PCR; the TCRdb copy retains only in-frame clones and omits some. The data contain about 160,000 clones, roughly 84% of them singletons. This CDR3 has 15 residues. Per germline, CDR1 SNHLY and CDR2 FYNNEI. The V end was cut by 2 bases, the J end by 0 bases, with 10 bases between. V is TRBV2 and J is TRBJ1-1; TRBD1 is a possible D gene (5 bases). Sample: PBMCs or T cells enriched from blood (not recorded which). The TCR was taken from a man in his 60s who had recovered from COVID-19. The CDR3 here is CASSELGEVNTEAFF. CDR3 in DNA: TGTGCCAGCAGTGAATTAGGGGAGGTGAACACTGAAGCTTTCTTT.